The 32 T cell receptor beta chains in this list originate from one sample, sequenced in a study of Ad26.COV2.S vaccination and SARS-CoV-2 variants. Treatment meaning: around 19 received Ad26.COV2.S at low or high dose, single or two shots; 5 received placebo; per-sample allocation not given. Sample collection was performed on day 63 after the first vaccine or placebo injection. Method: immunoSEQ multiplex PCR; TCRdb's copy keeps in-frame clones and lacks some. The sample holds some 460,000 clones, around 89% seen once. Source: peripheral blood, taken in a trial of Ad26.COV2.S vaccine versus placebo. These receptor sequences come from a person aged 18-65 years who received the Ad26.COV2.S COVID-19 vaccine or a placebo.

V usage is TRBV24-1 and J usage is TRBJ2-2; 7 bases are shared with TRBD2. The V gene end was trimmed by 3 bases and the J gene end by 5 bases; junction bases not matched to a gene: 2. The CDR3 contains 14 residues. Germline CDR1 reads KGHDR; CDR2 reads SFDVKD. The CDR3 coding sequence is TGTGCCACCAGTGATGAGCGGGAAACCGGGGAGCTGTTTTTT. It translates to CATSDERETGELFF.

This clone has just one count. For the CDR3, the DNA is TGTGCCAGCAGCCAAGCCGGGACAGCGGGAAACATTCAGTACTTC. As protein: CASSQAGTAGNIQYF. This chain joins TRBV14 and TRBJ2-4; tentative D call: TRBD1 (7 bases). Germline assignment: CDR1 SGHDN and CDR2 FVKESK. The CDR3 sequence is 15 residues long. Trimming stripped 1 base from V and 6 bases from J, with 13 bases between.

Only a few counts were recorded for this clone. The rearrangement uses TRBV5-1 and TRBJ1-1; D not certain. V was shortened by 0 bases and J by 7 bases, with 10 bases between the two germline ends. The CDR3 totals 13 residues. The germline V gene has CDR1 SGHRS and CDR2 YFSETQ. The CDR3 loop reads CASSLGGTIEAFF. CDR3 nucleotides: TGCGCCAGCAGCTTGGGGGGAACTATTGAAGCTTTCTTT. The full variable domain, completed using reference TRBV5-1 and TRBJ1-1, is KAGVTQTPRYLIKTRGQQVTLSCSPISGHRSVSWYQQTPGQGLQFLFEYFSETQRNKGNFPGRFSGRQFSNSRSEMNVSTLELGDSALYLCASSLGGTIEAFFGQGTRLTVV.

To note about this clone: The DNA is left out, because the CDR3 cannot be placed on it with certainty; the CDR3 is given as TCRdb lists it. This sequence joins TRBV21-1 and TRBJ1-4. TRBV21-1 is given as a pseudogene. The CDR3 totals 15 residues, both ends included. The CDR3 is CASSAVGGGNEKLFF.

The V call is TRBV3-1 (or the pseudogene TRBV3-2), the J call TRBJ1-5, with 8 bases aligning to TRBD1. The CDR3 loop spans 17 amino acids. The germline CDR1 and CDR2 sequences are LGHDT and YNNKEL (reference sequence). The V and J ends lost 2 bases and 8 bases, in that order; junction bases with no gene match: 14. DNA of the CDR3: TGTGCCAGCAGCCAATATGGACAGGGACTATTTATGGAGCCCCAGCATTTT. Translated, it gives CASSQYGQGLFMEPQHF.

This chain links TRBV19 with TRBJ2-7, with 10 nucleotides matching TRBD2. The V segment lost 9 bases and the J segment 2 bases; nucleotides outside the gene matches: 10. Germline V gene lookup returns CDR1 LNHDA and CDR2 SQIVND (reference sequence). This CDR3 is built from 15 residues. The CDR3 loop reads CASQSVAGGPYEQYF. The DNA of the CDR3 is TGTGCCAGCCAATCCGTAGCGGGAGGCCCCTACGAGCAGTACTTC.

This chain connects TRBV6-5 to TRBJ1-1; 9 bases align to TRBD1. CDR3 length: 12 residues. Germline values: CDR1 MNHEY, CDR2 SVGAGI. After removal of 5 bases from V and 11 bases from J, the junction contained 6 bases not matched to a gene. The CDR3 DNA is TGTGCCAGCAGTACACTACAGGGGGCGGCTTTCTTT. This sequence encodes CASSTLQGAAFF.

The V gene is TRBV10-1, the J gene TRBJ1-1, with D unresolved. V was cut by 4 bases and J by 2 bases, with 8 bases left in between. This CDR3 is built from 13 residues. The germline V gene has CDR1 WNHNN and CDR2 SYGVQD (reference sequence). As DNA, the CDR3 is TGCGCCAGCAGTGCGCAACCTAACACTGAAGCTTTCTTT. This sequence encodes CASSAQPNTEAFF.

The chain carries TRBV28 and TRBJ2-1; D gene unclear. Trimming shortened V by 6 bases and J by 0 bases, and 12 bases separated the two germline ends. Per germline, CDR1 MDHEN and CDR2 SYDVKM. The CDR3 spans 15 residues. In DNA, the CDR3 is TGTGCCAGCAGCTCTGGAGAGAGCTCCTACAATGAGCAGTTCTTC. Translated, it gives CASSSGESSYNEQFF.

The chain recombines TRBV5-1 with TRBJ1-1; 8 bases fit TRBD1. Germline trimming cut 4 bases from V and 1 base from J; bases unmatched to any gene: 6. Germline V gives CDR1 SGHRS, CDR2 YFSETQ. CDR3 length: 15 amino acids. CDR3 DNA sequence: TGCGCCAGCAGCCCCGCCGGGACAGGGAACACTGAAGCTTTCTTT. It codes for CASSPAGTGNTEAFF.

To note about this clone: Other nucleotide sequences in the sample specify the same CDR3. The V call is TRBV7-9, the J call TRBJ1-5; 7 bases align to TRBD1. Trimming at V came to 5 bases and at J to 2 bases, leaving 3 bases not matched to a gene. Germline CDR1 and CDR2: SEHNR and FQNEAQ (reference sequence). CDR3 length equals 14 residues. Written as DNA, the CDR3 is TGTGCCAGCAGCCCCGGGACAGGCAATCAGCCCCAGCATTTT. Translated: CASSPGTGNQPQHF.

This clone appeared once. The V and J genes are TRBV6-2 or TRBV6-3 and TRBJ2-6; D remains ambiguous. From germline, CDR1 is MNHEY and CDR2 SVGEGT. V was trimmed by 6 bases and J by 1 base, leaving 7 bases between them. The CDR3 has 14 amino acids. CDR3 sequence: CASSKQSGANVLTF. DNA for the CDR3: TGTGCCAGCAGCAAACAATCTGGGGCCAACGTCCTGACTTTC.

This chain uses TRBV6-6 with TRBJ2-2; D is unclear. The CDR3 loop spans 14 amino acids. The ends were cut back, 0 bases at V and 0 bases at J, with 2 bases in the middle. CDR1 and CDR2 from the germline V gene are MNHNY and SVGAGI (reference sequence). CDR3 sequence reads: CASSYSTNTGELFF. In DNA, the CDR3 is TGTGCCAGCAGTTACTCCACGAACACCGGGGAGCTGTTTTTT.

The chain is built from TRBV5-6 and TRBJ1-5; 7 bases align to TRBD1. The V gene's germline CDR1 is SGHDT and CDR2 YYEEEE. V shed 0 bases and J 6 bases; nucleotides not matched to a gene: 6. There are 15 residues in the CDR3. The CDR3 sequence is CASSLGQGVRQPQHF. CDR3 DNA sequence: TGTGCCAGCAGCTTGGGCCAGGGGGTCCGTCAGCCCCAGCATTTT.

The chain uses TRBV19 and TRBJ2-6; 8 nucleotides align to TRBD1. Germline trimming cut 3 bases from V and 0 bases from J; bases unmatched to any gene: 4. From germline, CDR1 is LNHDA and CDR2 SQIVND (reference sequence). There are 17 residues in the CDR3. Here the CDR3 DNA reads TGTGCCAGTAGTATTGGGACAGGATACTCTGGGGCCAACGTCCTGACTTTC. This codes for CASSIGTGYSGANVLTF.

This sequence joins TRBV9 and TRBJ1-2; D unresolved. CDR1 and CDR2 (germline): SGDLS, YYNGEE. V was shortened by 0 bases and J by 5 bases, with 11 bases between the two germline ends. The length of the CDR3 is 14 residues. In nucleotides, the CDR3 is TGTGCCAGCAGCGTAGGGGTCGGCATGTATGGCTACACCTTC. This encodes CASSVGVGMYGYTF.

The genes are TRBV2 and TRBJ1-2, with D uncertain. Trimming took 0 bases from V and 4 from J, leaving 12 bases between them. Germline loops: CDR1 SNHLY, CDR2 FYNNEI. This CDR3 contains 15 residues. The CDR3 DNA reads TGTGCCAGCAGTGAAGCGCTGATCTCTGGCTATGGCTACACCTTC. This translates into CASSEALISGYGYTF. Full variable domain (missing parts from reference TRBV2 and TRBJ1-2): EPEVTQTPSHQVTQMGQEVILRCVPISNHLYFYWYRQILGQKVEFLVSFYNNEISEKSEIFDDQFSVERPDGSNFTLKIRSTKLEDSAMYFCASSEALISGYGYTFGSGTRLTVV.

The J gene is TRBJ2-6, the V gene TRBV7-9; 7 bases line up with TRBD1. Germline values: CDR1 SEHNR, CDR2 FQNEAQ (reference sequence). The CDR3 consists of 18 residues. Trimming removed 7 bases from V and 8 bases from J; junction bases left unmatched: 20. The CDR3 protein is CASTHYPPRGNRTNVLTF. The CDR3 DNA reads as TGTGCCAGCACCCATTACCCTCCCAGGGGGAACAGGACCAACGTCCTGACTTTC.

This clone has a single count. The chain is built from TRBV29-1 and TRBJ1-2; no clear D gene. There are 10 residues in the CDR3. Germline lookup yields CDR1 SQVTM and CDR2 ANQGSEA. V was trimmed by 7 bases and J by 7 bases, leaving 10 bases between them. CDR3 residues: CSAFIGGYTF. The CDR3 nucleotides read TGCAGCGCCTTTATAGGTGGCTACACCTTC.

V is TRBV28 and J is TRBJ1-2; D is unclear. Trimming cost V 6 bases and J 4 bases, with 9 bases left between them. The CDR3 runs 12 residues. CDR1 and CDR2 from the germline V gene are MDHEN and SYDVKM. The CDR3 loop is CASRTEPYGYTF. The CDR3 DNA sequence: TGTGCCAGCAGGACGGAACCCTATGGCTACACCTTC.

The genes are TRBV4-2 and TRBJ1-6; D possibly corresponds to TRBD1 (6 bases). V was clipped by 4 bases and J by 0 bases, with 10 bases between them. Germline-derived CDR1 and CDR2 are LGHNA and YNFKEQ. The CDR3 has 16 amino acids. CDR3 sequence reads: CASSLTGSSYNSPLHF. CDR3 coding DNA: TGTGCCAGCAGCCTTACAGGGAGCTCCTATAATTCACCCCTCCACTTT.

This chain connects TRBV4-1 to TRBJ1-1; tentatively, D is TRBD1 (6 bases). With 1 base removed from V and 1 base from J, the gap between germline ends came to 13 bases. There are 16 residues in the CDR3. Germline V CDR1 and CDR2: MGHRA, YSYEKL. CDR3 sequence (DNA): TGCGCCAGCAGCCAAGGAGGGGGGATGAAGAACACTGAAGCTTTCTTT. This sequence encodes CASSQGGGMKNTEAFF.

This sequence joins TRBV7-8 and TRBJ2-7; 11 bases are a match to TRBD2. This CDR3 has 18 residues. The junction had 10 bases not matched to a gene; V was cut back by 1 base and J by 2 bases. Germline CDR1 SGHVS, CDR2 FQNEAQ. In DNA form, the CDR3 reads TGTGCCAGCAGCTTAGGATGGGGATCTAGCGGGGGGACCTACGAGCAGTACTTC. This sequence encodes CASSLGWGSSGGTYEQYF. Combining the CDR3 with reference TRBV7-8 and TRBJ2-7 gives the whole variable domain GAGVSQSPRYKVAKRGQDVALRCDPISGHVSLFWYQQALGQGPEFLTYFQNEAQLDKSGLPSDRFFAERPEGSVSTLKIQRTQQEDSAVYLCASSLGWGSSGGTYEQYFGPGTRLTVT.

The chain uses TRBV27 and TRBJ2-1, with 10 bases lining up with TRBD2. Germline V gene lookup returns CDR1 MNHEY and CDR2 SMNVEV (reference sequence). The CDR3 has 16 residues. V gave up 6 bases and J gave up 3 bases; unmatched junction bases: 8. Here the CDR3 reads CASSTGLAEHYNEQFF. CDR3 sequence (DNA): TGTGCCAGCAGCACTGGACTAGCGGAGCACTACAATGAGCAGTTCTTC.

This clone has only one observation. The chain has TRBV6-5 and TRBJ2-7; weak D call: TRBD1 (6 bases). Germline V CDR1 and CDR2: MNHEY, SVGAGI. The CDR3 is 13 residues long. V lost 7 bases and J lost 2, with 12 bases in between. CDR3 in amino acids: CASTPGAPYEQYF. DNA for the CDR3: TGTGCCAGCACCCCAGGGGCCCCCTACGAGCAGTACTTC.

The chain employs TRBV2 and TRBJ1-4; TRBD1 aligns across 7 bases. The V and J ends lost 5 bases and 5 bases, in that order; junction bases with no gene match: 8. The length of the CDR3 is 15 residues. Germline CDR1 is SNHLY and CDR2 is FYNNEI. CDR3 sequence: CASSRRTGLNEKLFF. The CDR3 coding sequence is TGTGCCAGCAGTCGGAGGACAGGACTAAATGAAAAACTGTTTTTT.

V is TRBV4-1 and J is TRBJ1-1, with a tentative D call TRBD1 (6 bases). Deletions cut 0 bases from V and 1 base from J, with 24 bases between. The germline V gene has CDR1 MGHRA and CDR2 YSYEKL. The CDR3 is made up of 20 amino acids. The DNA for the CDR3 is TGCGCCAGCAGCCAAGAGGTTTTTACAGGGTCATCAGAACGGAACACTGAAGCTTTCTTT. Residues: CASSQEVFTGSSERNTEAFF.

This clone was recorded only once. This chain joins TRBV11-2 and TRBJ2-2; D remains unclear. The V end lost 3 bases, the J end lost 7 bases, and 3 bases lay between the germline ends. Germline loops: CDR1 SGHAT, CDR2 FQNNGV. The CDR3 extends over 11 amino acids. This CDR3 reads CASSFYGELFF. The CDR3 region has the DNA TGTGCCAGCAGCTTTTACGGGGAGCTGTTTTTT.

The chain couples TRBV6-1 to TRBJ1-2; a possible D gene is TRBD1 (5 bases). The CDR3 totals 13 residues. Trimming shortened V by 2 bases and J by 8 bases, and 12 bases separated the two germline ends. Germline values: CDR1 MNHNS, CDR2 SASEGT. CDR3 coding DNA: TGTGCCAGCAGTGAATTCGGGGCCTGGGGCTACACCTTC. Protein: CASSEFGAWGYTF.

The chain uses TRBV6-5 and TRBJ1-5; the D is unclear. Germline V lookup: CDR1 MNHEY, CDR2 SVGAGI. This CDR3 has 15 residues. V gave up 8 bases and J gave up 4 bases, with 18 bases separating them. CDR3 sequence (DNA): TGTGCCAGCGAGAAAAGGGCAGATTCGAATCAGCCCCAGCATTTT. It translates to CASEKRADSNQPQHF.

Comment on this clone: Other DNA sequences of this sample code for an identical CDR3. The chain employs TRBV30 and TRBJ2-7; 8 bases are shared with TRBD2. The ends lost 0 bases at V and 2 bases at J; junction bases unmatched: 3. CDR1 is GTSNPN, CDR2 SVGIG, per germline (reference sequence). The CDR3 loop spans 14 amino acids. The CDR3 reads CAWSVGGGPYEQYF. The CDR3 nucleotides read TGTGCCTGGAGTGTAGGCGGGGGGCCCTACGAGCAGTACTTC.

This chain links TRBV5-1 with TRBJ2-1; 9 bases match TRBD2. The CDR3 has 14 residues. Trimming at V came to 4 bases and at J to 8 bases, leaving 7 bases not matched to a gene. Germline assignment: CDR1 SGHRS and CDR2 YFSETQ. The CDR3 loop is CASSTAGGMDEQFF. In DNA form, the CDR3 reads TGCGCCAGCAGCACAGCGGGGGGAATGGATGAGCAGTTCTTC. Using reference TRBV5-1 and TRBJ2-1 for the parts outside the CDR3, the full variable domain is KAGVTQTPRYLIKTRGQQVTLSCSPISGHRSVSWYQQTPGQGLQFLFEYFSETQRNKGNFPGRFSGRQFSNSRSEMNVSTLELGDSALYLCASSTAGGMDEQFFGPGTRLTVL.